These 3 T cell receptor beta chains were all obtained from the same sample, sequenced in a study of CD8 T cells in ankylosing spondylitis. These TCRs' antigens remain unknown. Each CDR3 protein is one row after TCRdb ran MiXCR on the 5' RACE reads. The repertoire includes a few hundred thousand distinct CDR3 sequences, 20% to 25% of them detected once, and approximately 15% sits in the top ten. Study-level results: Eight highly homologous variants formed a TCR beta motif that appeared characteristic of ankylosing spondylitis blood.

Sequencing was carried out using blood, either unsorted or a sorted T cell fraction (not recorded which). Receptors originate from a male donor with ankylosing spondylitis.

This clonotype was found a few times. The rearrangement joins TRBV7-8 to TRBJ1-1; unclear D gene. The CDR3 extends over 14 amino acids. V was clipped by 2 bases and J by 5 bases, with 12 bases between them. The germline V gene has CDR1 SGHVS and CDR2 FQNEAQ. This CDR3 reads CASSLLFGNTEAFF. CDR3 DNA: TGTGCCAGCAGCTTACTTTTCGGGAATACTGAAGCTTTCTTT.

This clonotype came up a few times. The chain links TRBV30 to TRBJ2-2, with D unresolved. The V gene's germline CDR1 is GTSNPN and CDR2 SVGIG (reference sequence). V was pared by 0 bases and J by 0 bases, with 11 bases between. The CDR3 has 16 residues. The CDR3: CAWSVQSPANTGELFF. The CDR3 coding sequence is TGTGCCTGGAGTGTACAATCACCGGCGAACACCGGGGAGCTGTTTTTT.

The count of this clonotype is one. The chain links TRBV20-1 to TRBJ2-1, with D possibly being TRBD2 (6 bases). V lost 0 bases, J lost 9 bases, and 15 bases lay in between. The germline CDR1 and CDR2 sequences are DFQATT and SNEGSKA (reference sequence). The CDR3 spans 14 residues. CDR3 region: CSARDYPGVGEQFF. The CDR3 DNA follows: TGCAGTGCTAGAGATTATCCGGGGGTGGGTGAGCAGTTCTTC.